These 20 T cell receptor beta chains were all obtained from the same sample, sequenced in a study of Graves' ophthalmopathy and Graves' hyperthyroidism. Amplification from RNA transcripts yielded the TCR beta CDR3 regions. The first-round RT-PCR employed HTBI primers together with the Qiagen OneStep RT-PCR kit. A multiplex PCR was then performed as the second round. In TCRdb, the multiplex PCR reads were re-called with MiXCR into one record per CDR3 protein. The table records under 200,000 distinct CDR3 sequences, less than 45% of them present only once. Sequencing used peripheral blood. The source is a woman in her thirties or forties with Graves' ophthalmopathy.

This clonotype has a count of ten or more. The rearrangement uses TRBV7-9 and TRBJ1-1, with D unresolved. There are 13 residues in the CDR3. The ends were cut back, 5 bases at V and 5 bases at J, with 12 bases in the middle. CDR1 is SEHNR, CDR2 FQNEAQ, per germline (reference sequence). The CDR3 sequence: CASSNRPETEAFF. The CDR3 DNA reads TGTGCCAGCAGCAACCGCCCTGAAACTGAAGCTTTCTTT.

This clonotype was detected only once. The chain recombines TRBV7-2 with TRBJ2-7; D gene ambiguous. The germline V gene has CDR1 SGHTA and CDR2 FQGNSA. V lost 2 bases to trimming and J lost 0 bases, with 8 bases between them. The CDR3 contains 14 residues. CDR3 loop: CASSLPTRSYEQYF. The CDR3 DNA follows: TGTGCCAGCAGCTTACCAACCCGCTCCTACGAGCAGTACTTC.

The V gene is TRBV6-1, the J gene TRBJ2-7; possibly TRBD1 for D (6 bases). Between the trimmed V and J ends, which lost 6 bases and 1 base, there was a span of 19 bases. The germline V gene encodes CDR1 MNHNS and CDR2 SASEGT. The CDR3 loop spans 16 amino acids. This chain's CDR3 is CASRAPATGPSYEQYF. The CDR3 nucleotides are TGTGCCAGCAGGGCCCCGGCGACAGGCCCTTCCTACGAGCAGTACTTC.

This clonotype was found many times. The rearrangement joins TRBV27 to TRBJ1-2, with D uncertain. The CDR3 consists of 15 residues. CDR1 and CDR2 (germline): MNHEY, SMNVEV (reference sequence). The V and J ends lost 6 bases and 4 bases respectively, with 18 bases between them. The CDR3 sequence: CASSPRSPFGYGYTF. The CDR3 DNA reads as TGTGCCAGCAGCCCTCGGTCACCCTTTGGCTATGGCTACACCTTC.

V and J are TRBV2 and TRBJ1-5, with 7 bases lining up with TRBD1. CDR3 length: 13 amino acids. The germline V gene has CDR1 SNHLY and CDR2 FYNNEI. The J segment lost 3 bases and the V segment lost 7 bases, leaving 3 bases of the junction unmatched. CDR3: CASTQGPNQPQHF. The CDR3 nucleotides read TGTGCCAGCACACAGGGGCCCAATCAGCCCCAGCATTTT.

In this sample, this clonotype turned up a few times. J is TRBJ2-7 and V is TRBV28; unclear D gene. The V gene lost 4 bases and the J gene lost 0 bases, with 4 bases spanning the gap. This CDR3 contains 12 residues. The germline V gene has CDR1 MDHEN and CDR2 SYDVKM. The CDR3 DNA is TGTGCCAGCAGTTACTACTCCTACGAGCAGTACTTC. Translated, it gives CASSYYSYEQYF.

The chain couples TRBV28 to TRBJ1-2; D perhaps matches TRBD1 (5 bases). The CDR3 totals 14 residues. Trimming removed 6 bases from V and 4 bases from J, with 15 bases in between. Per the germline V gene, CDR1 is MDHEN and CDR2 is SYDVKM. The CDR3 loop is CASRLRRGGYGYTF. DNA for the CDR3: TGTGCCAGCAGGCTCCGGAGGGGAGGCTATGGCTACACCTTC.

This clonotype was seen at least ten times. The chain combines TRBV6-1 with TRBJ2-7, with TRBD1 identical over 12 bases. The CDR3 totals 16 residues. J was trimmed by 5 bases and V by 0 bases; bases with no gene match: 5. Germline V lookup: CDR1 MNHNS, CDR2 SASEGT. The CDR3 sequence: CASSEALGQGADEQYF. Here the CDR3 DNA reads TGTGCCAGCAGTGAAGCCTTGGGACAGGGGGCCGACGAGCAGTACTTC.

The CDR3: CASRPTGVDKTQYF. In nucleotides, the CDR3 is TGTGCCAGCAGGCCGACAGGGGTGGACAAGACCCAGTACTTC. The V gene is TRBV6-1, the J gene TRBJ2-5; 8 bases are shared with TRBD1. This CDR3 is built from 14 residues. Looked up from germline, CDR1 is MNHNS and CDR2 is SASEGT. The junction had 9 bases not matched to a gene; V was cut back by 6 bases and J by 6 bases.

The chain carries TRBV7-2 and TRBJ1-2, with D uncertain. V lost 1 base and J 3 bases, leaving 9 bases between the germline ends. This CDR3 is 14 amino acids long. The germline V gene encodes CDR1 SGHTA and CDR2 FQGNSA. The CDR3 DNA reads as TGTGCCAGCAGCTTAGAAGGGTCGGACTATGGCTACACCTTC. It codes for CASSLEGSDYGYTF.

The chain carries TRBV12-3 or TRBV12-4 and TRBJ1-2; perhaps TRBD1 as D (6 bases). The CDR3 totals 13 residues. V was cut by 7 bases and J by 0 bases, with 9 bases left in between. The CDR3 is CASTGAPNYGYTF. The CDR3 DNA reads as TGTGCCAGCACAGGGGCCCCTAACTATGGCTACACCTTC.

The rearrangement links TRBV7-8 to TRBJ2-5; D might be TRBD1 (5 bases). The CDR3 extends over 15 amino acids. V was pared by 2 bases and J by 3 bases, with 13 bases between. Germline V gene lookup returns CDR1 SGHVS and CDR2 FQNEAQ. The CDR3 region is CASSLRGAREETQYF. DNA for the CDR3: TGTGCCAGCAGCTTACGTGGGGCCCGAGAAGAGACCCAGTACTTC.

This clonotype has ten or more counts. This rearrangement joins TRBV3-1 to TRBJ1-1, with a possible D match to TRBD1 (5 bases). The ends were cut back, 1 base at V and 2 bases at J, with 8 bases in the middle. CDR3 size: 14 residues. From germline, CDR1 is LGHDT and CDR2 YNNKEL (reference sequence). Here the CDR3 DNA reads TGTGCCAGCAGCCAAGTAGGGGATAACACTGAAGCTTTCTTT. It codes for CASSQVGDNTEAFF.

This clonotype was seen at least ten times. This sequence joins TRBV27 and TRBJ2-7, with 11 bases fitting TRBD2. The CDR3 spans 14 residues. Germline CDR1 reads MNHEY; CDR2 reads SMNVEV (reference sequence). Trimming cost V 3 bases and J 3 bases; bases outside gene matches: 1. CDR3 protein: CASSFGLAGYEQYF. The CDR3 DNA is TGTGCCAGCAGTTTTGGACTAGCGGGCTACGAGCAGTACTTC.

This clonotype was recorded at least ten times. The chain couples TRBV12-3 or TRBV12-4 to TRBJ1-3, with no clear D. Trimming removed 2 bases at V and 0 bases at J, with 8 bases between. The length of the CDR3 is 15 residues. In DNA, the CDR3 is TGTGCCAGCAGTTTAAGGGCCGGCTCTGGAAACACCATATATTTT. It codes for CASSLRAGSGNTIYF.

This clonotype was detected only a few times. This chain joins TRBV20-1 and TRBJ1-3, with D uncertain. Trimming pared 1 base from V and 0 bases from J, leaving 7 bases between. Germline CDR1 and CDR2: DFQATT and SNEGSKA (reference sequence). The CDR3 has 14 amino acids. The CDR3 region has the DNA TGCAGTGCTAGAGTACCCCTCTCTGGAAACACCATATATTTT. Its translation: CSARVPLSGNTIYF.

This chain joins TRBV12-3 or TRBV12-4 and TRBJ2-7; unclear D gene. V dropped 7 bases and J dropped 5 bases, with 18 bases sitting between them. This CDR3 is 14 amino acids long. The CDR3 nucleotides read TGTGCCAGCACCCAAACGACCAACCAGGACGAGCAGTACTTC. Amino acid sequence: CASTQTTNQDEQYF.

There are many counts of this clonotype. This chain uses TRBV6-5 with TRBJ1-2; 7 positions agree with TRBD1. The CDR3 runs to 15 residues. CDR1 is MNHEY, CDR2 SVGAGI, per germline. Losses at the gene ends were 6 bases for V and 4 bases for J; bases not matched to a gene: 11. CDR3 region: CASRHDREPLYGYTF. In DNA form, the CDR3 reads TGTGCCAGCAGACATGACAGGGAACCACTCTATGGCTACACCTTC.

At least ten counts were recorded for this clonotype. The rearrangement uses TRBV12-3 or TRBV12-4 and TRBJ1-5; a possible D gene is TRBD1 (5 bases). The CDR3 consists of 15 residues. V dropped 6 bases and J dropped 1 base, with 13 bases sitting between them. CDR3 amino acids: CASSPQGLSNQPQHF. The CDR3 nucleotides are TGTGCCAGCAGCCCCCAGGGTCTAAGCAATCAGCCCCAGCATTTT.

This clonotype was detected ten times or more. This chain links TRBV5-1 with TRBJ1-1, with 7 nucleotides matching TRBD1. The CDR3 consists of 14 residues. The V segment lost 3 bases and the J segment 1 base; nucleotides outside the gene matches: 3. Germline V gene lookup returns CDR1 SGHRS and CDR2 YFSETQ. CDR3 region: CASSSGQPNTEAFF. CDR3 in DNA: TGCGCCAGCAGCTCGGGACAGCCGAACACTGAAGCTTTCTTT.